Below are 8 T cell receptor beta chains sequenced from a single sample in a study of shared clonotypes between healthy human individuals. Generated by immunoSEQ multiplex PCR, the TCRdb table keeps only in-frame clones and is missing some. The repertoire holds approximately 2.5 million clones, with 80% to 95% as singletons. Source material: naive CD4+ T cells from PBMCs. Subset of the sample: CD45RA+ positively selected. Every receptor here comes from a man younger than 35 in good health. Some clones in this sample may be carry-over from other donors' samples.

V gene TRBV5-4 combines with J gene TRBJ2-1; 14 nucleotides match TRBD2. The germline gives CDR1 SGHNT, CDR2 YYREEE (reference sequence). V trimming: 0 bases; J trimming: 9 bases; junction bases outside the gene matches: 8. The CDR3 sequence is 17 residues long. CDR3 sequence (DNA): TGTGCCAGCAGCTTGGGGGGACTAGCGGGAGTAACGGGTGAGCAGTTCTTC. Translation gives CASSLGGLAGVTGEQFF.

The V gene is TRBV5-6, the J gene TRBJ1-5, with D hard to call. Germline CDR1 SGHDT, CDR2 YYEEEE. V lost 4 bases and J 9 bases, leaving 23 bases between the germline ends. CDR3 size: 16 residues. This CDR3 reads CASSLRSIGEDRPQHF. CDR3 nucleotide sequence: TGTGCCAGCAGCCTAAGGAGCATCGGGGAGGACCGGCCCCAGCATTTT.

This clone was recorded a few times. V usage is TRBV5-1 and J usage is TRBJ1-1, with D hard to call. CDR1 is SGHRS and CDR2 is YFSETQ in the germline V gene. V was trimmed by 1 base and J by 1 base, leaving 5 bases between them. CDR3 length: 13 residues. Here the CDR3 DNA reads TGCGCCAGCAGCTTGATACAGAACACTGAAGCTTTCTTT. It is translated as CASSLIQNTEAFF.

In nucleotides, the CDR3 is TGTGCCAGCAGCCTCCAGAGTAACTATGGCTACACCTTC. This encodes CASSLQSNYGYTF. The V call is TRBV7-9, the J call TRBJ1-2, with D uncertain. From germline, CDR1 is SEHNR and CDR2 FQNEAQ (reference sequence). CDR3 length: 13 residues. V lost 5 bases to trimming and J lost 1 base, with 8 bases between them.

The V gene is TRBV6-6, the J gene TRBJ1-1; the D gene is possibly TRBD1 (6 bases). CDR1 is MNHNY and CDR2 is SVGAGI in the germline V gene (reference sequence). This CDR3 contains 15 residues. The ends were cut back, 6 bases at V and 1 base at J, with 15 bases in the middle. As DNA, the CDR3 is TGTGCCAGCAGGCAAACCGGGACACCGAACACTGAAGCTTTCTTT. Translation: CASRQTGTPNTEAFF.

This rearrangement joins TRBV7-9 to TRBJ2-7, with D tentatively TRBD2 (6 bases). Looked up from germline, CDR1 is SEHNR and CDR2 is FQNEAQ (reference sequence). The CDR3 spans 13 residues. Between the trimmed V and J ends, which lost 3 bases and 6 bases, there was a span of 12 bases. As DNA, the CDR3 is TGTGCCAGCAGCTTCTCCGGGGGAGCCGAGCAGTACTTC. Protein: CASSFSGGAEQYF.

The chain carries TRBV7-3 and TRBJ2-1; no definite D call. Deletions cut 0 bases from V and 0 bases from J, with 12 bases between. In germline, CDR1 is SGHTA, CDR2 FQGTGA. CDR3 length equals 17 residues. In nucleotides, the CDR3 is TGTGCCAGCAGCTTAACAGTTGCGCCCAGCTCCTACAATGAGCAGTTCTTC. Its translation: CASSLTVAPSSYNEQFF.

This sequence joins TRBV7-2 and TRBJ1-5, with D possibly TRBD1 on 6 matching bases. This CDR3 spans 15 amino acids. Trimming left V 5 bases short and J 5 bases short, with 16 bases between. In germline, CDR1 is SGHTA, CDR2 FQGNSA. The CDR3 sequence: CASSGRVGGDQPQHF. The CDR3 DNA is TGTGCCAGCAGCGGAAGGGTGGGGGGCGATCAGCCCCAGCATTTT. The full variable domain, its missing parts supplied by reference TRBV7-2 and TRBJ1-5, is GAGVSQSPSNKVTEKGKDVELRCDPISGHTALYWYRQSLGQGLEFLIYFQGNSAPDKSGLPSDRFSAERTGGSVSTLTIQRTQQEDSAVYLCASSGRVGGDQPQHFGDGTRLSIL.